One and the same sample provided the 27 T cell receptor beta chains below, sequenced in a study of shared clonotypes between healthy human individuals. This table comes from immunoSEQ multiplex PCR, and its TCRdb copy is limited to in-frame clones, with some not included. This sample has hundreds of thousands of clones, with 90% to 95% found just once. Naive CD8 populations comprised CD45RO-negative cells positively selected for CCR7, excluding terminally differentiated effector memory CD45RA+ cells. Input material: naive CD8+ T cells sorted from blood. These receptors came from a woman under 40 in good health.

This clone has just one count. The rearrangement links TRBV30 to TRBJ1-3; 7 positions match TRBD1. J lost 0 bases, V lost 1 base, and 9 bases had no gene match. The CDR3 runs to 17 residues. Germline values: CDR1 GTSNPN, CDR2 SVGIG (reference sequence). The CDR3 spells CAWSAGQARYSGNTIYF. The DNA of the CDR3 is TGTGCCTGGAGTGCCGGACAGGCTCGATACTCTGGAAACACCATATATTTT. Complete variable domain (other parts from reference TRBV30 and TRBJ1-3): SQTIHQWPATLVQPVGSPLSLECTVEGTSNPNLYWYRQAAGRGLQLLFYSVGIGQISSEVPQNLSASRPQDRQFILSSKKLLLSDSGFYLCAWSAGQARYSGNTIYFGEGSWLTVV.

The rearrangement uses TRBV16 and TRBJ2-7, with D possibly TRBD2 on 6 matching bases. The CDR3 sequence is 12 residues long. Germline V CDR1 and CDR2: KGHSY, FQNENV. The V gene lost 1 base and the J gene lost 5 bases, with 6 bases spanning the gap. CDR3 DNA sequence: TGTGCCAGCAGCCAATGGAGGGACGAGCAGTACTTC. Amino acids: CASSQWRDEQYF.

The chain couples TRBV5-1 to TRBJ2-7; perhaps TRBD1 as D (6 bases). V lost 0 bases, J lost 1 base, and 8 bases lay in between. The germline V gene has CDR1 SGHRS and CDR2 YFSETQ. The CDR3 extends over 14 amino acids. The CDR3 sequence is CASSLVGQSYEQYF. The CDR3 bases are TGCGCCAGCAGCTTGGTAGGACAGTCCTACGAGCAGTACTTC. Looking up the rest from reference TRBV5-1 and TRBJ2-7 gives the full variable domain: KAGVTQTPRYLIKTRGQQVTLSCSPISGHRSVSWYQQTPGQGLQFLFEYFSETQRNKGNFPGRFSGRQFSNSRSEMNVSTLELGDSALYLCASSLVGQSYEQYFGPGTRLTVT.

The CDR3 loop reads CASSLVWGTGTEAFF. CDR3 nucleotide sequence: TGCGCCAGCAGCTTGGTCTGGGGCACGGGCACTGAAGCTTTCTTT. The rearrangement uses TRBV5-1 and TRBJ1-1, with D perhaps matching TRBD1 (5 bases). CDR1 is SGHRS, CDR2 YFSETQ, per germline. This CDR3 region has 15 residues. The germline V and J ends were trimmed by 0 bases and 4 bases, with 13 bases remaining between them.

J is TRBJ2-6 and V is TRBV4-1, with no clear D. The CDR3 totals 16 residues. V lost 0 bases, J lost 1 base, and 7 bases lay in between. From germline, CDR1 is MGHRA and CDR2 YSYEKL. CDR3 protein: CASSQDHGSGANVLTF. The CDR3 DNA is TGCGCCAGCAGCCAAGATCACGGGTCTGGGGCCAACGTCCTGACTTTC.

The genes are TRBV7-8 and TRBJ2-1; TRBD2 agrees at 9 bases. Germline CDR1 is SGHVS and CDR2 is FQNEAQ. The CDR3 totals 15 residues. Trimming at V came to 5 bases and at J to 9 bases, leaving 11 bases not matched to a gene. The CDR3, as DNA: TGTGCCAGCAGCCCCCCCTTAGCGGGAGCCGCTGAGCAGTTCTTC. It yields the protein CASSPPLAGAAEQFF.

V gene TRBV15 combines with J gene TRBJ2-7; TRBD2 aligns across 10 bases. The germline CDR1 and CDR2 sequences are LNHNV and YYDKDF (reference sequence). The CDR3 is made up of 15 amino acids. V lost 0 bases to trimming and J lost 10 bases; unmatched junction nucleotides: 9. The CDR3: CATSRDRSSGSPQYF. The CDR3 DNA follows: TGTGCCACCAGCAGAGATCGGTCTAGCGGGAGCCCCCAGTACTTC.

The chain links TRBV5-1 to TRBJ1-1; 10 bases agree with TRBD1. This CDR3 is built from 16 residues. The V gene end was trimmed by 4 bases and the J gene end by 3 bases; junction bases not matched to a gene: 9. Germline V gene lookup returns CDR1 SGHRS and CDR2 YFSETQ. CDR3 sequence (DNA): TGCGCCAGCAGCCAAGACAGGGGGCGTCTGGACACTGAAGCTTTCTTT. This codes for CASSQDRGRLDTEAFF.

The V call is TRBV2, the J call TRBJ2-7; 7 bases line up with TRBD2. Germline V gene data show CDR1 as SNHLY and CDR2 as FYNNEI. The CDR3 consists of 15 residues. V dropped 6 bases and J dropped 0; count of bases not matched to a gene: 8. CDR3 DNA: TGTGCCAGCAGGTCTAGCGGTTACCCCTCCTACGAGCAGTACTTC. Protein: CASRSSGYPSYEQYF.

V is TRBV9 and J is TRBJ1-2; 9 nucleotides agree with TRBD1. The V and J ends lost 3 bases and 0 bases, in that order; junction bases with no gene match: 12. CDR1 and CDR2 (germline): SGDLS, YYNGEE. The CDR3 is 18 residues long. DNA of the CDR3: TGTGCCAGCAGCGGCTGGAGGGACAGGGAATTTCCTAACTATGGCTACACCTTC. The encoded protein is CASSGWRDREFPNYGYTF.

The chain recombines TRBV5-4 with TRBJ1-1; D is ambiguous. The CDR3 runs to 14 residues. Germline V CDR1 and CDR2: SGHNT, YYREEE (reference sequence). Trimming removed 1 base from V and 0 bases from J, with 7 bases in between. CDR3 coding DNA: TGTGCCAGCAGCTTGTATGGCCTGAACACTGAAGCTTTCTTT. Translation: CASSLYGLNTEAFF.

This chain joins TRBV28 and TRBJ2-7, with a weak D call TRBD1 (6 bases). CDR3 length: 15 residues. Germline-derived CDR1 and CDR2 are MDHEN and SYDVKM. The V and J ends lost 6 bases and 0 bases respectively, with 15 bases between them. CDR3 amino acids: CASSLTGESSYEQYF. CDR3 nucleotide sequence: TGTGCCAGCAGCCTGACAGGTGAGAGCTCCTACGAGCAGTACTTC. Full variable domain (remainder filled in from reference TRBV28 and TRBJ2-7): DVKVTQSSRYLVKRTGEKVFLECVQDMDHENMFWYRQDPGLGLRLIYFSYDVKMKEKGDIPEGYSVSREKKERFSLILESASTNQTSMYLCASSLTGESSYEQYFGPGTRLTVT.

The CDR3 protein is CASSHDRDVGGYEQYF. The CDR3 DNA sequence: TGTGCCAGCAGCCACGACAGGGACGTAGGAGGCTACGAGCAGTACTTC. This rearrangement joins TRBV27 to TRBJ2-7; 7 bases map to TRBD1. CDR3 length: 16 residues. The germline CDR1 and CDR2 sequences are MNHEY and SMNVEV (reference sequence). Trimming at V came to 6 bases and at J to 3 bases, leaving 14 bases not matched to a gene.

In its sample, this clone was seen once. The chain couples TRBV6-5 to TRBJ2-7, with D tentatively TRBD1 (6 bases). Trimming stripped 8 bases from V and 6 bases from J, with 8 bases between. Germline V lookup: CDR1 MNHEY, CDR2 SVGAGI. The CDR3 has 10 residues. CDR3 sequence (DNA): TGTGCCAGCCAGGGGACCGAGCAGTACTTC. It yields the protein CASQGTEQYF.

This clone was seen once. V usage is TRBV7-8 and J usage is TRBJ2-7; 9 bases are a match to TRBD1. The CDR3 covers 14 residues. Unmatched junction bases numbered 5, after V lost 5 bases and J lost 3 bases. Germline CDR1 and CDR2: SGHVS and FQNEAQ. In DNA, the CDR3 is TGTGCCAGCAGCCCGTGGGACAGGGTCTACGAGCAGTACTTC. It codes for CASSPWDRVYEQYF.

V gene TRBV11-3 combines with J gene TRBJ2-7; D unclear. The V end was cut by 2 bases, the J end by 5 bases, with 10 bases between. Germline assignment: CDR1 SGHNT and CDR2 YENEEA. This CDR3 comprises 13 residues. CDR3 nucleotide sequence: TGTGCCAGCAGCTTATCCCATTCCGACGAGCAGTACTTC. Translating it yields CASSLSHSDEQYF.

V is TRBV7-9 and J is TRBJ2-5, with 10 bases identical to TRBD2. The DNA end favors TRBJ2-7, so the J call may be wrong. Germline CDR1 SEHNR, CDR2 FQNEAQ (reference sequence). There are 15 residues in the CDR3. The CDR3 DNA reads as TGTGCCAGCAGCATGGCTAGCGGGGGTCCCTACGAGCAGTACTTC. Protein: CASSMASGGPYEQYF.

The chain employs TRBV19 and TRBJ2-5; 10 nucleotides match TRBD2. The DNA end favors TRBJ2-7, so the J call may be wrong. The CDR3 totals 17 residues. Germline-derived CDR1 and CDR2 are LNHDA and SQIVND (reference sequence). The CDR3 DNA is TGTGCCAGTAGTCCCCGTTTAGCGGGAGGATCTCCGGACGAGCAGTACTTC. This gives the protein CASSPRLAGGSPDEQYF.

In DNA form, the CDR3 reads TGTGCCACCAGCGCGGCCGATAATGAGCAGTTCTTC. As protein: CATSAADNEQFF. The chain couples TRBV15 to TRBJ2-1, with unresolved D. This CDR3 comprises 12 residues. The germline CDR1 and CDR2 sequences are LNHNV and YYDKDF (reference sequence). The germline V and J ends were trimmed by 5 bases and 7 bases, with 9 bases remaining between them. The whole variable domain, remainder taken from reference TRBV15 and TRBJ2-1, is DAMVIQNPRYQVTQFGKPVTLSCSQTLNHNVMYWYQQKSSQAPKLLFHYYDKDFNNEADTPDNFQSRRPNTSFCFLDIRSPGLGDTAMYLCATSAADNEQFFGPGTRLTVL.

In the case of this clone: Other DNA sequences in the same sample also yield this CDR3. The rearrangement joins TRBV11-2 to TRBJ2-1; D may match TRBD1 or TRBD2 (5 bases each). This CDR3 is 14 amino acids long. Trimming cost V 3 bases and J 1 base, with 7 bases left between them. Germline lookup yields CDR1 SGHAT and CDR2 FQNNGV. CDR3 nucleotide sequence: TGTGCCAGCAGCTTGAGGGGTTCCTACAATGAGCAGTTCTTC. Its translation: CASSLRGSYNEQFF.

J is TRBJ2-7 and V is TRBV7-9; D is perhaps TRBD1 (6 bases). Trimming stripped 5 bases from V and 0 bases from J, with 14 bases between. This CDR3 is 15 amino acids long. The germline gives CDR1 SEHNR, CDR2 FQNEAQ (reference sequence). CDR3 residues: CASSSPDRYSYEQYF. Here the CDR3 DNA reads TGTGCCAGCAGCAGCCCTGACAGGTACTCCTACGAGCAGTACTTC. Variable domain in full (rest from reference TRBV7-9 and TRBJ2-7): DTGVSQNPRHKITKRGQNVTFRCDPISEHNRLYWYRQTLGQGPEFLTYFQNEAQLEKSRLLSDRFSAERPKGSFSTLEIQRTEQGDSAMYLCASSSPDRYSYEQYFGPGTRLTVT.

The chain is built from TRBV14 and TRBJ2-3, with D possibly being TRBD2 (7 bases). Germline-derived CDR1 and CDR2 are SGHDN and FVKESK. The V gene lost 7 bases and the J gene lost 0 bases, with 20 bases spanning the gap. The CDR3 loop spans 17 amino acids. The CDR3 DNA reads as TGTGCCAGCACGAACCTGGGGGGGCGACCTAGCACAGATACGCAGTATTTT. This encodes CASTNLGGRPSTDTQYF.

The rearrangement uses TRBV27 and TRBJ1-1; a weak D match, TRBD1 (5 bases). The CDR3 has 17 amino acids. Per germline, CDR1 MNHEY and CDR2 SMNVEV (reference sequence). The V gene lost 4 bases and the J gene lost 1 base, with 19 bases spanning the gap. The CDR3 DNA sequence: TGTGCCAGCAGTTGGAGTGCGGGGGAGCTTAAGAACACTGAAGCTTTCTTT. It translates to CASSWSAGELKNTEAFF.

The gene calls are TRBV28 and TRBJ2-5, with 8 bases fitting TRBD2. This CDR3 has 16 amino acids. Unmatched junction bases numbered 9, after V lost 6 bases and J lost 0 bases. Germline loops: CDR1 MDHEN, CDR2 SYDVKM. The CDR3 nucleotides read TGTGCCAGCAGACTCCACCTTAGCGGGAACCAAGAGACCCAGTACTTC. Amino acid sequence: CASRLHLSGNQETQYF.

The rearrangement joins TRBV2 to TRBJ2-7; 8 nucleotides match TRBD1. Germline assignment: CDR1 SNHLY and CDR2 FYNNEI. The CDR3 consists of 15 residues. After removal of 4 bases from V and 2 bases from J, the junction contained 7 bases not matched to a gene. The CDR3 here is CASSVGQGATYEQYF. For the CDR3, the DNA is TGTGCCAGCAGTGTGGGGCAGGGGGCGACCTACGAGCAGTACTTC. Filled out from reference TRBV2 and TRBJ2-7, the complete variable domain reads EPEVTQTPSHQVTQMGQEVILRCVPISNHLYFYWYRQILGQKVEFLVSFYNNEISEKSEIFDDQFSVERPDGSNFTLKIRSTKLEDSAMYFCASSVGQGATYEQYFGPGTRLTVT.

Turning to this clone: In the same sample, other DNA sequences code for this CDR3. V gene TRBV7-9 combines with J gene TRBJ2-7, with D possibly matching TRBD1 (5 bases). The CDR3 sequence is 11 residues long. The V gene's germline CDR1 is SEHNR and CDR2 FQNEAQ (reference sequence). Trimming took off 3 bases at V and 6 bases at J, with 6 bases between the two ends. CDR3 coding DNA: TGTGCCAGCAGCTTTGGGGCCGAGCAGTACTTC. Encoded protein: CASSFGAEQYF.

This rearrangement joins TRBV4-1 to TRBJ2-1; 14 nucleotides agree with TRBD2. Germline CDR1 MGHRA, CDR2 YSYEKL. The CDR3 spans 16 residues. V trimming: 3 bases; J trimming: 9 bases; junction bases outside the gene matches: 7. CDR3 DNA sequence: TGCGCCAGCAGCCAGAGACTAGCGGGAGGGTGGGGTGAGCAGTTCTTC. Residues: CASSQRLAGGWGEQFF.